The clone carrying this T cell receptor beta chain was counted many times. The sample originates from a study of CD8 T cells in ankylosing spondylitis. TCRdb reprocessed the 5' RACE reads via MiXCR and lists one record per CDR3 protein. The sample gives around 220,000 distinct CDR3 sequences, about 10% of which show up once; 21% is in the top ten. The CDR3 consists of 10 residues. Germline-derived CDR1 and CDR2 are DFQATT and SNEGSKA (reference sequence). V shed 5 bases and J shed 7 bases, with 9 bases lying between them. The sequenced sample was blood, either unsorted or a sorted T cell fraction (not recorded which). The chain joins TRBV20-1 to TRBJ2-7; no reliable D call. The origin of this receptor is a male donor with ankylosing spondylitis or in good health (not recorded which). The CDR3 coding sequence is TGCAGTGCTGGTACTTGGGAGCAGTACTTC. Its protein is CSAGTWEQYF.